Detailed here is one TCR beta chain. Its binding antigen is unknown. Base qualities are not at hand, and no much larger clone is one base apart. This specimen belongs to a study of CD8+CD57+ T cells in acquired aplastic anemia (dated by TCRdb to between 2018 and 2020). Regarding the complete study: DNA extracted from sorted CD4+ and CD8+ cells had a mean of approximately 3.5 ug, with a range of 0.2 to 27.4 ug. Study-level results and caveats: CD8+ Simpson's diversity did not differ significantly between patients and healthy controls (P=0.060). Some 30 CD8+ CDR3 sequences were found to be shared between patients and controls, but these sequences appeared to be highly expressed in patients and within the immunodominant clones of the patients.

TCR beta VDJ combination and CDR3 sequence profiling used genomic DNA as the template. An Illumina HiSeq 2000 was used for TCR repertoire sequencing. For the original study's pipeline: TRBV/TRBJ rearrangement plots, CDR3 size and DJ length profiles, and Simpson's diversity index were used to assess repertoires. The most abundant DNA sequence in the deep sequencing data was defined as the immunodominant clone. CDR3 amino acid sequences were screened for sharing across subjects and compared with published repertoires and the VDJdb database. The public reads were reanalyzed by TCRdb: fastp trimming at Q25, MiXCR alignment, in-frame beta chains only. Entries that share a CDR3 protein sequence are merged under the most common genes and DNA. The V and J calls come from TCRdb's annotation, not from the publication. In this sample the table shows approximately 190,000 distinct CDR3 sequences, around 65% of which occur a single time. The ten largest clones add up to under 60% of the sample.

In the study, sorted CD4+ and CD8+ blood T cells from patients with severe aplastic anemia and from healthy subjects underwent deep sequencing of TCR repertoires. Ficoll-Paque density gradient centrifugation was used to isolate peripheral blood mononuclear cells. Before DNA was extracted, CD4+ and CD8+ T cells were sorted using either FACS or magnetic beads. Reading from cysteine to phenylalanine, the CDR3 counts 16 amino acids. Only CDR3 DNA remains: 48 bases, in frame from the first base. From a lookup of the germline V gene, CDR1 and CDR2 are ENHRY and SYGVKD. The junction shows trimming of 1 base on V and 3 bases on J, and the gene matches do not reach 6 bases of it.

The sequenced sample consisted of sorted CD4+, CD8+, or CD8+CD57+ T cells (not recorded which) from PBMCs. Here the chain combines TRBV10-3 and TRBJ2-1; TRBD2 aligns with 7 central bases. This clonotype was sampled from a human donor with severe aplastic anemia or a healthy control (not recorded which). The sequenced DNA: TGTGCCATCAGTGAGTATGCGGGGGAGATCTACAATGAGCAGTTCTTC. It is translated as CAISEYAGEIYNEQFF.